This T cell receptor beta chain is from a study of OX40 agonist ivuxolimab in advanced cancers. Whole-study results and caveats: The antigen specificity of the peripheral T cells (those that were expanded) was not determined. Normalized expansion of T-cell clones was also low for some nonresponders.

TCRdb's table, derived via immunoSEQ multiplex PCR, lists solely in-frame clones and lacks some. The sample carries under 55,000 clones, roughly 90% recorded once. CDR3 length equals 16 residues. Germline V lookup: CDR1 SNHLY, CDR2 FYNNEI. V lost 0 bases and J lost 4; bases outside the gene matches: 3. About this clone itself: Its cognate antigen is unknown.

The chain joins TRBV2 to TRBJ2-1; the match to TRBD2 covers 10 bases. This TCR derives from an adult with an advanced solid tumor such as melanoma, head and neck, liver or kidney cancer. This sample comprised CD4+ or CD8+ T cells sorted from blood, obtained in a trial of the OX40 agonist ivuxolimab. CDR3 protein: CASSEASGGRYNEQFF. The CDR3 coding sequence is TGTGCCAGCAGTGAAGCTAGCGGGGGGCGTTACAATGAGCAGTTCTTC.